Below, one TCR beta chain is given with its context. This sample was taken from a study of blood T cell repertoires in COVID-19. Study as a whole: Material from acute and convalescent COVID-19 was sourced from the United States, Italy and Spain. Sample material is recorded as cDNA or gDNA derived from T cells, B-cell-depleted T cells, or PBMCs.

The germline CDR1 and CDR2 sequences are SGHAT and FQNNGV. The length of the CDR3 is 15 residues. Trimming took 4 bases from V and 6 from J, leaving 15 bases between them. Repertoires were generated with immunoSEQ multiplex PCR, while TCRdb's copy carries only in-frame clones and drops some. The sample contains about 150,000 clones, roughly 80% of which appear only once. Sequencing was carried out using peripheral blood. This receptor was obtained from a woman of 80 years or more with acute or convalescent COVID-19. This rearrangement joins TRBV11-2 to TRBJ1-4, with D possibly TRBD1 on 6 matching bases. CDR3 nucleotide sequence: TGTGCCAGCAGCTCCCAAGGGGGAGTCTATGAAAAACTGTTTTTT. This sequence encodes CASSSQGGVYEKLFF.